Described below is a single T cell receptor beta chain sequence and its context. In germline, CDR1 is SGHRS, CDR2 YFSETQ. V was shortened by 3 bases and J by 4 bases, with 14 bases between the two germline ends. This CDR3 has 15 amino acids. The sample originates from a study of blood T cell repertoires in COVID-19. For the study at large: Italy, Spain and the United States were the sources of the convalescent and acute COVID-19 samples. T cells, B-cell-depleted T cells, or PBMCs supplied cDNA or gDNA.

In the authors' workflow: Scientists estimated how many nucleated cells there were by amplifying reference gene primers. The assay was immunoSEQ multiplex PCR, and TCRdb's table has in-frame clones only and misses some. That table supplies the V and J calls and clone size; D and trimming were determined from the DNA. There are about 400,000 clones in the sample; 89% occur only once, and more than 0.95% lies in the top ten. The TCR comes from a man in his forties with acute or convalescent COVID-19. The sample consisted of peripheral blood. The rearrangement uses TRBV5-1 and TRBJ1-5, with D unresolved. For the CDR3, the DNA is TGCGCCAGCAGCTATTCGTCAGGTCCAAATCAGCCCCAGCATTTT. This sequence encodes CASSYSSGPNQPQHF.